There are many counts of the clone carrying this T cell receptor beta chain. The antigen is unknown. This sample was included in a study of identical twins. General study findings and limits: Among out-of-frame alpha sequences shared by twins, low generation probability occurred in excess.

The CDR3 extends over 16 amino acids. The V gene end was trimmed by 2 bases and the J gene end by 2 bases; junction bases not matched to a gene: 6. The germline CDR1 and CDR2 sequences are LGHNA and YNFKEQ. Through template switching, a universal primer site was introduced, and the cDNA contained unique molecular identifiers. TCRdb independently ran MiXCR on the 5' RACE reads; one entry per CDR3 protein. The sample shows more than 1.5 million distinct CDR3 sequences, roughly a third of them seen only once. What was sequenced was cord blood. The receptor was derived from a newborn girl in good health. This chain links TRBV4-2 with TRBJ2-1; 7 nucleotides line up with TRBD1. CDR3 in amino acids: CASSQNRGTAYNEQFF. The DNA for the CDR3 is TGTGCCAGCAGCCAAAACCGAGGGACAGCCTACAATGAGCAGTTCTTC.